The 27 T cell receptor beta chains listed next were all sequenced from one sample in a study of blood T cell repertoires in COVID-19. The method was immunoSEQ multiplex PCR; TCRdb's version includes in-frame clones alone and lacks a portion of them. The sample has around 15,000 clones, around four fifths seen once. The specimen sequenced was peripheral blood. Receptors originate from a man in his 70s with active or convalescent COVID-19.

This clone was observed a handful of times. CDR3 protein: CASSLPLSPYGYTF. In DNA form, the CDR3 reads TGTGCCAGCAGTTTACCCCTCTCCCCCTATGGCTACACCTTC. V and J are TRBV28 and TRBJ1-2; no definite D call. V lost 2 bases to trimming and J lost 4 bases, with 11 bases between them. This CDR3 has 14 residues. Per the germline V gene, CDR1 is MDHEN and CDR2 is SYDVKM.

The chain is built from TRBV19 and TRBJ2-1; tentatively, D is TRBD2 (6 bases). This CDR3 comprises 11 residues. The germline V gene encodes CDR1 LNHDA and CDR2 SQIVND (reference sequence). Trimming pared 10 bases from V and 8 bases from J, leaving 12 bases between. CDR3 sequence (DNA): TGTGCCACCGGGGGAGGATATGAGCAGTTCTTC. Its translation: CATGGGYEQFF.

This clone was found a few times. The gene calls are TRBV14 and TRBJ1-2, with 9 bases aligning to TRBD1. Germline-derived CDR1 and CDR2 are SGHDN and FVKESK. This CDR3 comprises 15 residues. J lost 6 bases, V lost 4 bases, and 9 bases had no gene match. This chain's CDR3 is CASSRSGDRVNGYTF. The CDR3 nucleotides read TGTGCCAGCAGCCGGAGCGGGGACAGGGTGAATGGCTACACCTTC.

The chain employs TRBV10-2 and TRBJ1-4, with a possible D match to TRBD1 (6 bases). CDR3 size: 16 residues. Germline CDR1 is WSHSY and CDR2 is SAAADI. V was trimmed by 3 bases and J by 12 bases, leaving 23 bases between them. CDR3 DNA sequence: TGCGCCAGCAGTGATACAGGGCCCCGGCAGAACCATCAACTGTTTTTT. Encoded protein: CASSDTGPRQNHQLFF.

The chain uses TRBV5-1 and TRBJ2-5; 14 bases fit TRBD2. CDR3 size: 16 residues. V lost 3 bases, J lost 5 bases, and 6 bases stayed unmatched. Germline values: CDR1 SGHRS, CDR2 YFSETQ. The CDR3 region has the DNA TGCGCCAGCAGCTCAGGACTAGCGGGGGGTGAGGAGACCCAGTACTTC. Its translation: CASSSGLAGGEETQYF.

This clone was seen more than once but under ten times. The V call is TRBV20-1, the J call TRBJ2-3; D perhaps matches TRBD1 (5 bases). The CDR3 consists of 14 residues. Germline CDR1 and CDR2: DFQATT and SNEGSKA (reference sequence). V lost 3 bases to trimming and J lost 2 bases, with 12 bases between them. CDR3 sequence (DNA): TGCAGTGCTAGTTACAGGAGATCCACAGATACGCAGTATTTT. Protein: CSASYRRSTDTQYF.

The chain uses TRBV19 and TRBJ1-5; tentative D call: TRBD1 (6 bases). This CDR3 contains 16 residues. Germline V gene sequence: CDR1 LNHDA, CDR2 SQIVND (reference sequence). Deletions cut 7 bases from V and 7 bases from J, with 23 bases between. The CDR3: CASNTYPGVGGQPQHF. The CDR3 DNA sequence: TGTGCCAGTAACACGTATCCAGGGGTAGGAGGCCAGCCCCAGCATTTT.

The genes are TRBV19 and TRBJ1-2; perhaps TRBD1 as D (5 bases). V shed 6 bases and J shed 2 bases, with 13 bases lying between them. Germline lookup yields CDR1 LNHDA and CDR2 SQIVND (reference sequence). The CDR3 contains 14 residues. The CDR3 region has the DNA TGTGCCAGTAGGGCCGGGACTCAGAACTATGGCTACACCTTC. Its protein is CASRAGTQNYGYTF.

This rearrangement joins TRBV30 to TRBJ2-5; TRBD2 matches 10 bases. With V trimmed by 8 bases and J by 3 bases, 3 bases remained unmatched. CDR1 is GTSNPN, CDR2 SVGIG, per germline (reference sequence). This CDR3 region has 12 residues. The CDR3 DNA reads as TGTGCCAGTAGCGGGAGGAAAGAGACCCAGTACTTC. As protein: CASSGRKETQYF.

The chain couples TRBV5-5 to TRBJ2-6, with D hard to call. In germline, CDR1 is SGHKS, CDR2 YYEKEE (reference sequence). Trimming took 2 bases from V and 0 from J, leaving 3 bases between them. The CDR3 sequence is 14 residues long. The CDR3 protein is CASSFSSGANVLTF. CDR3 nucleotide sequence: TGTGCCAGCAGCTTTAGCTCTGGGGCCAACGTCCTGACTTTC. Full variable domain (missing parts from reference TRBV5-5 and TRBJ2-6): DAGVTQSPTHLIKTRGQQVTLRCSPISGHKSVSWYQQVLGQGPQFIFQYYEKEERGRGNFPDRFSARQFPNYSSELNVNALLLGDSALYLCASSFSSGANVLTFGAGSRLTVL.

The chain links TRBV12-3 or TRBV12-4 to TRBJ1-2, with D possibly being TRBD1 (5 bases). The V and J ends lost 11 bases and 4 bases respectively, with 14 bases between them. The CDR3 covers 12 residues. The CDR3 protein is CARNGGFYGYTF. Here the CDR3 DNA reads TGTGCCCGTAACGGGGGGTTCTATGGCTACACCTTC.

This clone was counted once. The chain recombines TRBV6-5 with TRBJ1-2; D is undetermined. This CDR3 is 11 amino acids long. Germline V gene data show CDR1 as MNHEY and CDR2 as SVGAGI. With 7 bases removed from V and 7 bases from J, the gap between germline ends came to 10 bases. Here the CDR3 DNA reads TGTGCCAGCAAGGAGATTCTTGGCTACACCTTC. Its protein is CASKEILGYTF.

J is TRBJ2-3 and V is TRBV28, with TRBD2 matching 7 bases. The CDR3 length is 15 residues. V trimming: 5 bases; J trimming: 1 base; junction bases outside the gene matches: 6. From germline, CDR1 is MDHEN and CDR2 SYDVKM. The CDR3 sequence: CASSPGGRGTDTQYF. Written as DNA, the CDR3 is TGTGCCAGCAGTCCTGGAGGGAGGGGCACAGATACGCAGTATTTT.

This chain links TRBV6-5 with TRBJ2-1; 8 bases are shared with TRBD1. CDR3 size: 13 residues. Germline trimming cut 6 bases from V and 9 bases from J; bases unmatched to any gene: 7. CDR1 and CDR2 from the germline V gene are MNHEY and SVGAGI. The CDR3 sequence is CASRTDREGEQFF. CDR3 sequence (DNA): TGTGCCAGCAGGACGGACAGGGAAGGTGAGCAGTTCTTC.

The genes are TRBV28 and TRBJ1-2; 8 positions match TRBD1. The V segment lost 1 base and the J segment 3 bases; nucleotides outside the gene matches: 4. CDR1 and CDR2 (germline): MDHEN, SYDVKM. The CDR3 sequence is 15 residues long. As DNA, the CDR3 is TGTGCCAGCAGTTTATCGGGACAGGAGGACTATGGCTACACCTTC. It is translated as CASSLSGQEDYGYTF.

The chain carries TRBV5-1 and TRBJ1-3, with D perhaps matching TRBD1 (5 bases). Germline V gives CDR1 SGHRS, CDR2 YFSETQ. V lost 9 bases, J lost 0 bases, and 13 bases lay in between. The CDR3 extends over 14 amino acids. The CDR3 reads CATRQTASGNTIYF. Here the CDR3 DNA reads TGCGCCACCAGACAGACGGCCTCTGGAAACACCATATATTTT.

This clone was detected a few times. J is TRBJ2-2 and V is TRBV5-1; the D gene is possibly TRBD1 (6 bases). CDR1 and CDR2 (germline): SGHRS, YFSETQ. V was trimmed by 4 bases and J by 6 bases, leaving 16 bases between them. This CDR3 comprises 15 residues. The CDR3 nucleotides are TGCGCCAGCAGCGATACCGGGACACCGTCCGGGGAGCTGTTTTTT. Amino acids: CASSDTGTPSGELFF.

In its sample, this clone was seen a few times. The chain couples TRBV28 to TRBJ1-1; a weak D match, TRBD1 (6 bases). The CDR3 covers 13 residues. The V gene lost 5 bases and the J gene lost 3 bases, with 10 bases spanning the gap. CDR1 is MDHEN, CDR2 SYDVKM, per germline. The CDR3 coding sequence is TGTGCCAGCAGTCCACAGGGTTACACTGAAGCTTTCTTT. It codes for CASSPQGYTEAFF.

The chain links TRBV6-5 to TRBJ2-3; TRBD1 matches 10 bases. In germline, CDR1 is MNHEY, CDR2 SVGAGI. V trimming: 5 bases; J trimming: 4 bases; junction bases outside the gene matches: 6. This CDR3 spans 15 amino acids. CDR3 loop: CASSLDRGRADTQYF. The CDR3, as DNA: TGTGCCAGCAGTCTCGACAGGGGGCGCGCAGATACGCAGTATTTT.

The genes are TRBV4-1 and TRBJ1-5; 8 bases map to TRBD1. The CDR3 has 13 residues. Losses at the gene ends were 5 bases for V and 7 bases for J; bases not matched to a gene: 4. CDR1 is MGHRA, CDR2 YSYEKL, per germline. This CDR3 reads CASSTDRDQPQHF. DNA for the CDR3: TGCGCCAGCAGCACGGACAGGGACCAGCCCCAGCATTTT.

The chain employs TRBV4-3 and TRBJ1-1, with unresolved D. V was shortened by 0 bases and J by 4 bases, with 12 bases between the two germline ends. In germline, CDR1 is LGHNA, CDR2 YSLEER. This CDR3 is 15 amino acids long. CDR3 DNA: TGCGCCAGCAGCCAAGAAGCGGGCAGACGCACTGAAGCTTTCTTT. Translation: CASSQEAGRRTEAFF.

The sample holds one count of this clone. The CDR3 DNA reads TGTGCCAGCAGCCCCGAAGGACAGGGTAATCAGCCCCAGCATTTT. It encodes CASSPEGQGNQPQHF. J is TRBJ1-5 and V is TRBV7-2; 8 nucleotides match TRBD1. The CDR3 has 15 residues. With V trimmed by 5 bases and J by 4 bases, 7 bases remained unmatched. CDR1 is SGHTA and CDR2 is FQGNSA in the germline V gene.

CDR3 DNA: TGTGCCACCAGTGACCCGAGACGGGGTTATGGCTACACCTTC. It is translated as CATSDPRRGYGYTF. The chain couples TRBV24-1 to TRBJ1-2, with no clear D. CDR1 is KGHDR and CDR2 is SFDVKD in the germline V gene. The V gene lost 4 bases and the J gene lost 5 bases, with 13 bases spanning the gap. The CDR3 extends over 14 amino acids.

The chain uses TRBV7-8 and TRBJ2-3; D is ambiguous. Germline lookup yields CDR1 SGHVS and CDR2 FQNEAQ. This CDR3 is built from 16 residues. V shed 6 bases and J shed 3 bases, with 19 bases lying between them. The CDR3 reads CASSLGVAAITDTQYF. In DNA, the CDR3 is TGTGCCAGCAGTCTTGGAGTAGCAGCAATTACAGATACGCAGTATTTT.

The chain uses TRBV19 and TRBJ1-1; tentatively, D is TRBD1 (6 bases). V was cut by 8 bases and J by 5 bases, with 15 bases left in between. Germline V gene data show CDR1 as LNHDA and CDR2 as SQIVND (reference sequence). The CDR3 sequence is 13 residues long. The CDR3 loop reads CASRTVRNTEAFF. CDR3 DNA: TGTGCCAGTCGGACAGTAAGAAATACTGAAGCTTTCTTT.

The gene calls are TRBV5-1 and TRBJ2-7, with TRBD2 identical over 8 bases. This CDR3 is 15 amino acids long. J gave up 7 bases and V 0 bases, and 9 bases lay outside the gene matches. Germline CDR1 reads SGHRS; CDR2 reads YFSETQ. The CDR3 nucleotides are TGCGCCAGCAGCTTGGTAGGAGCGGGAGAGAGAGAGCAGTACTTC. This encodes CASSLVGAGEREQYF.

This chain links TRBV12-3 or TRBV12-4 with TRBJ1-2, with D tentatively TRBD1 (5 bases). There are 13 residues in the CDR3. V was pared by 5 bases and J by 5 bases, with 12 bases between. CDR3 DNA sequence: TGTGCCAGCAGTCGACGGGGGTTTTATGGCTACACCTTC. Protein: CASSRRGFYGYTF.